This T cell receptor (beta chain) was found in a study of cytomegalovirus exposure and HLA in healthy donors. Study-level background: Early release data held 85 million or so unique TCRs from HLA-typed donors.

PCR used 60 Vbeta primers and 13 Jbeta primers. Measured with immunoSEQ multiplex PCR; TCRdb has only the in-frame clones, and not every one. Of around 170,000 clones in the sample, 76% were seen once. The specimen sequenced was PBMCs. This clonotype was obtained from a man aged 18 to 30 in good health and CMV-seronegative.

The CDR3 loop reads CASSLNRGLEKLFF. The CDR3, as DNA: TGTGCCAGCAGCTTGAACAGGGGTCTTGAAAAACTGTTTTTT. The genes are TRBV7-9 and TRBJ1-4, with 7 bases aligning to TRBD1. Germline trimming cut 3 bases from V and 7 bases from J; bases unmatched to any gene: 5. The CDR3 is made up of 14 amino acids. Germline loops: CDR1 SEHNR, CDR2 FQNEAQ (reference sequence).